A single sample is the source of the 26 T cell receptor beta chains below, sequenced in a study of T cell responses to AZD1222 COVID-19 vaccine. The data were produced by immunoSEQ multiplex PCR, yet TCRdb's version contains in-frame clones alone and is incomplete. The sample has some 150,000 clones, around 90% seen once. Sequences were derived from peripheral blood, sampled on day 0 of AZD1222 vaccination. Every receptor here comes from an adult in good health.

The chain is built from TRBV30 and TRBJ2-1; D not resolved. Trimming left V 4 bases short and J 6 bases short, with 16 bases between. CDR3 length: 14 residues. Germline-derived CDR1 and CDR2 are GTSNPN and SVGIG (reference sequence). The CDR3, as DNA: TGTGCCTGGACGGCCAGCGTGTTGGGCAATGAGCAGTTCTTC. It specifies CAWTASVLGNEQFF.

The V gene is TRBV25-1, the J gene TRBJ1-2; perhaps TRBD1 as D (5 bases). There are 13 residues in the CDR3. Trimming shortened V by 7 bases and J by 4 bases, and 13 bases separated the two germline ends. Germline loops: CDR1 MGHDK, CDR2 SYGVNS. Here the CDR3 DNA reads TGTGCCAGCACTCGGGGGGACGGCTATGGCTACACCTTC. This codes for CASTRGDGYGYTF.

The chain employs TRBV19 and TRBJ1-5; TRBD1 agrees at 8 bases. J gave up 6 bases and V 5 bases, and 6 bases lay outside the gene matches. This CDR3 is built from 14 residues. The germline gives CDR1 LNHDA, CDR2 SQIVND (reference sequence). The DNA of the CDR3 is TGTGCCAGTAGTTCCTCAGGGGGCACTCAGCCCCAGCATTTT. Protein sequence: CASSSSGGTQPQHF.

This clone was found once. CDR3 DNA: TGTGCCAGCAGCCTCCGGGAGGGCTTGAGAAACACCATATATTTT. It codes for CASSLREGLRNTIYF. This chain joins TRBV3-1 (or the pseudogene TRBV3-2) and TRBJ1-3, with D hard to call. Germline assignment: CDR1 LGHDT and CDR2 YNNKEL (reference sequence). This CDR3 region has 15 residues. V was cut by 4 bases and J by 5 bases, with 15 bases left in between.

The chain is built from TRBV2 and TRBJ1-6, with 7 positions matching TRBD1. The junction had 7 bases not matched to a gene; V was cut back by 6 bases and J by 5 bases. CDR1 and CDR2 from the germline V gene are SNHLY and FYNNEI. CDR3 length: 15 residues. This CDR3 is CASRETGANNSPLHF. CDR3 nucleotide sequence: TGTGCCAGCAGAGAAACAGGGGCGAATAATTCACCCCTCCACTTT.

This clone was seen a single time. The rearrangement joins TRBV15 to TRBJ2-1; D may be TRBD2 (6 bases). The CDR3 consists of 13 residues. Germline CDR1 is LNHNV and CDR2 is YYDKDF (reference sequence). The V and J ends lost 6 bases and 6 bases respectively, with 12 bases between them. This chain's CDR3 is CATRTGSANEQFF. CDR3 bases: TGTGCCACCAGGACCGGGAGCGCCAATGAGCAGTTCTTC.

The chain is built from TRBV5-1 and TRBJ1-2; the match to TRBD1 covers 8 bases. V lost 2 bases to trimming and J lost 8 bases; unmatched junction nucleotides: 8. The CDR3 runs 14 residues. Germline lookup yields CDR1 SGHRS and CDR2 YFSETQ. This chain's CDR3 is CASSLGDRGGGYTF. DNA of the CDR3: TGCGCCAGCAGCTTAGGAGACAGGGGAGGGGGCTACACCTTC.

This clone was seen just once. This sequence joins TRBV14 and TRBJ2-4; 12 bases match TRBD2. V lost 5 bases to trimming and J lost 0 bases; unmatched junction nucleotides: 5. From germline, CDR1 is SGHDN and CDR2 FVKESK. CDR3 length: 17 residues. The CDR3 nucleotides read TGTGCCAGCAGCAAAAGACTAGCGGGAGTAGCCAAAAACATTCAGTACTTC. Translating gives CASSKRLAGVAKNIQYF.

The chain is built from TRBV5-5 and TRBJ1-5, with D possibly being TRBD1 (5 bases). The CDR3 runs 15 residues. Deletions cut 3 bases from V and 3 bases from J, with 13 bases between. Germline V CDR1 and CDR2: SGHKS, YYEKEE (reference sequence). CDR3 sequence reads: CASSWGTGDNQPQHF. In DNA, the CDR3 is TGTGCCAGCAGCTGGGGGACCGGGGACAATCAGCCCCAGCATTTT.

The genes are TRBV7-9 and TRBJ2-2, with 10 positions matching TRBD1. The CDR3 totals 15 residues. Unmatched junction bases numbered 6, after V lost 7 bases and J lost 4 bases. Per germline, CDR1 SEHNR and CDR2 FQNEAQ (reference sequence). CDR3 region: CASIGTGASTGELFF. The CDR3 DNA follows: TGTGCCAGCATAGGGACAGGGGCGAGCACCGGGGAGCTGTTTTTT.

V is TRBV5-6 and J is TRBJ2-7, with TRBD2 matching 8 bases. Germline assignment: CDR1 SGHDT and CDR2 YYEEEE. This CDR3 is built from 14 residues. Germline trimming cut 0 bases from V and 7 bases from J; bases unmatched to any gene: 6. This CDR3 is CASSLEAGVGEQYF. Written as DNA, the CDR3 is TGTGCCAGCAGCTTGGAAGCGGGAGTGGGGGAGCAGTACTTC.

J is TRBJ2-3 and V is TRBV6-4, with D possibly matching TRBD1 (7 bases). CDR3 length: 16 amino acids. Between the trimmed V and J ends, which lost 0 bases and 1 base, there was a span of 11 bases. Per germline, CDR1 MRHNA and CDR2 SNTAGT. CDR3 region: CASSDSGGTGTDTQYF. The CDR3 coding sequence is TGTGCCAGCAGTGACTCGGGCGGGACAGGCACAGATACGCAGTATTTT.

The chain has TRBV27 and TRBJ1-2, with TRBD1 as a possible D gene (5 bases). CDR1 is MNHEY and CDR2 is SMNVEV in the germline V gene (reference sequence). The V and J ends lost 4 bases and 4 bases respectively, with 13 bases between them. This CDR3 is 14 amino acids long. CDR3 residues: CASSSGGGPYGYTF. CDR3 nucleotides: TGTGCCAGCAGTTCGGGGGGGGGACCCTATGGCTACACCTTC.

The chain uses TRBV30 and TRBJ1-1; maybe TRBD1 (6 bases). Germline CDR1 reads GTSNPN; CDR2 reads SVGIG (reference sequence). This CDR3 comprises 13 residues. Trimming removed 0 bases at V and 7 bases at J, with 12 bases between. The CDR3 bases are TGTGCCTGGAGTGTCTCTCGCAGGGGTGAAGCTTTCTTT. Protein: CAWSVSRRGEAFF.

This clone was found once. This sequence joins TRBV30 and TRBJ1-6; 7 bases agree with TRBD1. V lost 0 bases, J lost 7 bases, and 6 bases stayed unmatched. Germline values: CDR1 GTSNPN, CDR2 SVGIG (reference sequence). The CDR3 runs to 15 residues. DNA of the CDR3: TGTGCCTGGAGTGTACGAGGGGGCGTAAATTCACCCCTCCACTTT. Amino acids: CAWSVRGGVNSPLHF.

The table lists this clone with a count of one. The V and J genes are TRBV7-8 and TRBJ2-7, with D tentatively TRBD2 (6 bases). There are 13 residues in the CDR3. Germline assignment: CDR1 SGHVS and CDR2 FQNEAQ. Between the trimmed V and J ends, which lost 5 bases and 5 bases, there was a span of 13 bases. This chain's CDR3 is CASSPTSLHEQYF. As DNA, the CDR3 is TGTGCCAGCAGCCCCACTAGCCTCCACGAGCAGTACTTC.

The rearrangement links TRBV18 to TRBJ2-2; tentative D call: TRBD1 (7 bases). From germline, CDR1 is KGHSH and CDR2 LQKENI. This CDR3 is built from 16 residues. V was pared by 2 bases and J by 5 bases, with 15 bases between. The CDR3 is CASSPFAGQLTGELFF. CDR3 bases: TGTGCCAGCTCACCATTTGCGGGACAGCTGACCGGGGAGCTGTTTTTT.

The chain has TRBV5-6 and TRBJ2-6; D is unresolved. This CDR3 has 13 amino acids. The V and J ends lost 4 bases and 4 bases respectively, with 6 bases between them. Germline loops: CDR1 SGHDT, CDR2 YYEEEE. DNA of the CDR3: TGTGCCAGCAGCCCGCTGGGGGCCAACGTCCTGACTTTC. Residues: CASSPLGANVLTF.

A note on this clone: Because the CDR3 is missing its conserved closing phenylalanine or tryptophan, this is likely a read error. The gene calls are TRBV12-3 or TRBV12-4 and TRBJ2-7; D gene ambiguous. V lost 4 bases and J lost 10, with 17 bases in between. This CDR3 comprises 13 residues. The CDR3 region has the DNA TGTGCCAGCAGTTCGGGCTCCCTCCTCTTTCAGTACCTC. It is translated as CASSSGSLLFQYL.

V usage is TRBV6-6 and J usage is TRBJ2-5, with D tentatively TRBD1 or TRBD2 (5 bases each). The CDR3 spans 14 residues. Germline loops: CDR1 MNHNY, CDR2 SVGAGI (reference sequence). With 7 bases removed from V and 5 bases from J, the gap between germline ends came to 17 bases. CDR3 sequence: CASNTTWGRETQYF. CDR3 DNA: TGTGCCAGCAATACCACGTGGGGACGGGAGACCCAGTACTTC.

This chain connects TRBV27 to TRBJ2-7, with 10 bases that match TRBD1. This CDR3 is 18 amino acids long. V shed 3 bases, J shed 2 bases, and the junction held 13 bases outside the gene matches. Germline V gene sequence: CDR1 MNHEY, CDR2 SMNVEV (reference sequence). Here the CDR3 DNA reads TGTGCCAGCAGTTTCCTCCACCAAGACAGGGGGCAACCCTACGAGCAGTACTTC. Translated: CASSFLHQDRGQPYEQYF.

The table lists this clone with a few counts. This chain connects TRBV27 to TRBJ1-6; D remains ambiguous. The CDR3 consists of 12 residues. The V gene's germline CDR1 is MNHEY and CDR2 SMNVEV (reference sequence). V shed 6 bases and J shed 9 bases, with 9 bases lying between them. The CDR3: CASRSTSSPLHF. CDR3 sequence (DNA): TGTGCCAGCAGATCGACAAGTTCACCCCTCCACTTT.

The sample holds a few counts of this clone. This specimen includes other DNA sequences encoding the same CDR3. This chain links TRBV2 with TRBJ2-7; D is ambiguous. The V gene lost 5 bases and the J gene lost 1 base, with 3 bases spanning the gap. The CDR3 length is 11 residues. Germline CDR1 is SNHLY and CDR2 is FYNNEI. CDR3 residues: CASSPSYEQYF. CDR3 DNA sequence: TGTGCCAGCAGTCCTTCCTACGAGCAGTACTTC.

The CDR3 nucleotides are TGTGCCAGCAGCCAAGGACCTGGACCAGATACGCAGTATTTT. Encoded protein: CASSQGPGPDTQYF. The V gene is TRBV3-1 (or the pseudogene TRBV3-2), the J gene TRBJ2-3; D remains unclear. Germline V gene sequence: CDR1 LGHDT, CDR2 YNNKEL (reference sequence). V dropped 1 base and J dropped 4 bases, with 9 bases sitting between them. This CDR3 contains 14 residues.

The chain is built from TRBV19 and TRBJ1-2, with a weak D call TRBD1 (6 bases). The V gene lost 3 bases and the J gene lost 0 bases, with 8 bases spanning the gap. There are 14 residues in the CDR3. The germline V gene has CDR1 LNHDA and CDR2 SQIVND (reference sequence). The CDR3, as DNA: TGTGCCAGTAGTATGCAGGGGTCTAACTATGGCTACACCTTC. This gives the protein CASSMQGSNYGYTF.

The chain uses TRBV5-5 and TRBJ2-1; 11 nucleotides agree with TRBD2. Germline V CDR1 and CDR2: SGHKS, YYEKEE (reference sequence). With 3 bases clipped from V and 3 bases from J, the junction kept 5 bases outside the gene matches. The CDR3 length is 16 residues. The CDR3 protein is CASSSYTSGSYNEQFF. As DNA, the CDR3 is TGTGCCAGCAGCTCGTATACTAGCGGGAGCTACAATGAGCAGTTCTTC.